Below, 5 T cell receptor beta chains from the same sample are listed, as sequenced in a study of identical twins. One entry per CDR3 protein, called by TCRdb with MiXCR from the 5' RACE reads. The sample consists of about 730,000 distinct CDR3 sequences, 21% of them appearing once. The same sample was also used in a study of T cells expressing NK-cell markers.

Material for sequencing was PBMCs. The receptors derive from a woman under 30 in good health.

This clonotype was picked up many times. This rearrangement joins TRBV12-5 to TRBJ2-2, with 14 positions matching TRBD2. The germline gives CDR1 LGHNT, CDR2 FRNRAP. This CDR3 region has 18 residues. V shed 2 bases, J shed 0 bases, and the junction held 2 bases outside the gene matches. CDR3 sequence reads: CASGLTTSGRANTGELFF. The CDR3 nucleotides are TGTGCTAGTGGTTTGACGACTAGCGGGAGGGCGAACACCGGGGAGCTGTTTTTT.

A few counts support this clonotype. The chain combines TRBV12-3 or TRBV12-4 with TRBJ1-1; D gene uncertain. This CDR3 has 14 residues. Trimming took off 7 bases at V and 5 bases at J, with 17 bases between the two ends. The CDR3 nucleotides are TGTGCCAGCACCATTGAGGGAATTAGGACTGAAGCTTTCTTT. This encodes CASTIEGIRTEAFF.

This clonotype showed up many times. V usage is TRBV7-8 and J usage is TRBJ2-7; D perhaps matches TRBD2 (6 bases). V gave up 0 bases and J gave up 7 bases, with 16 bases separating them. This CDR3 spans 15 amino acids. The V gene's germline CDR1 is SGHVS and CDR2 FQNEAQ. CDR3 loop: CASSLAGGRPLEQYF. DNA for the CDR3: TGTGCCAGCAGCTTAGCGGGGGGACGCCCGTTGGAGCAGTACTTC.

This clonotype appeared a few times. The rearrangement joins TRBV6-1 to TRBJ2-1, with D perhaps TRBD2 (5 bases). This CDR3 region has 9 residues. Trimming took 8 bases from V and 15 from J, leaving 11 bases between them. Per the germline V gene, CDR1 is MNHNS and CDR2 is SASEGT. CDR3: CASDYGGFF. The CDR3 nucleotides are TGTGCCAGCGACTATGGTGGGTTCTTC.

This clonotype has more than one count but fewer than ten. The genes are TRBV5-1 and TRBJ1-2; D gene ambiguous. V lost 0 bases and J lost 2, with 8 bases in between. The germline V gene encodes CDR1 SGHRS and CDR2 YFSETQ. This CDR3 spans 14 amino acids. The CDR3, as DNA: TGCGCCAGCAGCTTGGTTCCGGGGAACTATGGCTACACCTTC. Amino acids: CASSLVPGNYGYTF. Looking up the rest from reference TRBV5-1 and TRBJ1-2 gives the full variable domain: KAGVTQTPRYLIKTRGQQVTLSCSPISGHRSVSWYQQTPGQGLQFLFEYFSETQRNKGNFPGRFSGRQFSNSRSEMNVSTLELGDSALYLCASSLVPGNYGYTFGSGTRLTVV.